This T cell receptor beta chain was recovered during a study of T cell responses to AZD1222 COVID-19 vaccine. J gave up 3 bases and V 4 bases, and 6 bases lay outside the gene matches. The CDR3 has 18 amino acids. CDR1 MGHRA and CDR2 YSYEKL come from the germline V gene. Measured with immunoSEQ multiplex PCR; TCRdb has only the in-frame clones, and not every one. The table records over 65,000 clones, about 90% of them present only once. Note on this clone: Its antigen is not identified.

Study conclusions and caveats: AZD1222 recipients seropositive at baseline numbered only six.

Both about-4-week and about-12-week second-dose recipients were combined. This chain joins TRBV4-1 and TRBJ2-2; 15 bases align to TRBD2. The sequencing used peripheral blood, collected 28 days after the second AZD1222 dose. The receptor's source is an adult who received the AZD1222 COVID-19 vaccine. In nucleotides, the CDR3 is TGCGCCAGCAGCCTAGGGACTAGCGGGAGGAAATACACCGGGGAGCTGTTTTTT. It codes for CASSLGTSGRKYTGELFF.